Listed here is a single T cell receptor (beta chain). Trimming removed 2 bases from V and 7 bases from J, with 10 bases in between. Germline CDR1 is SGHRS and CDR2 is YFSETQ. This CDR3 has 13 residues. This sample is drawn from a study of T-cell memory formation after mild COVID-19. Using its own MiXCR run on the 5' RACE reads, TCRdb lists one record per CDR3 protein. The sample records 470,000 or so distinct CDR3 sequences, about 20% being singletons. This chain links TRBV5-1 with TRBJ2-1; no clear D. The sample was PBMCs or a T cell subset sorted from them (not recorded which). This clonotype originated in a young man who had mild COVID-19 (a few samples of this study predate the infection). Cell type and time point are not known. The CDR3 spells CASSFGRVNEQFF. The CDR3 region has the DNA TGCGCCAGCAGCTTCGGAAGGGTTAATGAGCAGTTCTTC.